This entry lists 9 T cell receptor beta chains sequenced from one sample in a study of cytomegalovirus exposure and HLA in healthy donors. Amplification used 60 Vbeta primers and 13 Jbeta primers. Measured with immunoSEQ multiplex PCR; TCRdb has only the in-frame clones, and not every one. The repertoire holds more than 150,000 clones, with about four fifths as singletons. The sample was PBMCs. These receptors were collected from a girl aged 10-17 years in good health and CMV-seropositive.

The chain combines TRBV10-3 with TRBJ2-3; 13 bases fit TRBD2. V lost 5 bases and J lost 2; bases outside the gene matches: 22. Germline CDR1 reads ENHRY; CDR2 reads SYGVKD. The CDR3 extends over 22 amino acids. Here the CDR3 DNA reads TGTGCCATCAGTCCGACGACTTTACTAGCGGGGGGGGATCATAGGCCCACAGATACGCAGTATTTT. It specifies CAISPTTLLAGGDHRPTDTQYF.

J is TRBJ2-1 and V is TRBV18; the match to TRBD2 covers 12 bases. The germline gives CDR1 KGHSH, CDR2 LQKENI. The CDR3 contains 16 residues. Losses at the gene ends were 2 bases for V and 2 bases for J; bases not matched to a gene: 1. The CDR3 is CASSPTSGGTYNEQFF. The CDR3 coding sequence is TGTGCCAGCTCACCAACTAGCGGGGGGACCTACAATGAGCAGTTCTTC.

The rearrangement joins TRBV6-1 to TRBJ1-1, with no clear D. This CDR3 has 13 amino acids. In germline, CDR1 is MNHNS, CDR2 SASEGT. Trimming removed 6 bases at V and 6 bases at J, with 14 bases between. CDR3 nucleotides: TGTGCCAGCAGCCCGACATTGCTCGCTGAAGCTTTCTTT. Its protein is CASSPTLLAEAFF.

The rearrangement joins TRBV6-5 to TRBJ2-3; 8 bases line up with TRBD2. V was pared by 6 bases and J by 3 bases, with 8 bases of the junction left unmatched. Germline CDR1 and CDR2: MNHEY and SVGAGI. The CDR3 runs to 15 residues. The CDR3 loop is CASRPTGGQTDTQYF. As DNA, the CDR3 is TGTGCCAGCAGACCTACGGGGGGGCAGACAGATACGCAGTATTTT.

This clone appeared once. The genes are TRBV19 and TRBJ1-2; maybe TRBD1 (5 bases). Germline V gives CDR1 LNHDA, CDR2 SQIVND (reference sequence). Trimming pared 7 bases from V and 8 bases from J, leaving 14 bases between. The CDR3 covers 12 residues. The chain's CDR3 is CASTPGWEGYTF. In DNA, the CDR3 is TGTGCCAGTACCCCAGGGTGGGAAGGCTACACCTTC.

This chain links TRBV6-9 with TRBJ1-2; TRBD1 is a possible D gene (6 bases). The V end was cut by 2 bases, the J end by 6 bases, with 19 bases between. Germline V gives CDR1 MNHGY, CDR2 SVAAGI. The CDR3 loop spans 16 amino acids. The CDR3 sequence is CASSYVQGPCRDGYTF. CDR3 bases: TGTGCCAGCAGTTATGTGCAGGGGCCCTGCAGAGATGGCTACACCTTC.

This chain links TRBV10-3 with TRBJ2-5; perhaps TRBD1 as D (5 bases). The CDR3 has 14 residues. V was clipped by 4 bases and J by 3 bases, with 12 bases between them. Germline assignment: CDR1 ENHRY and CDR2 SYGVKD. DNA of the CDR3: TGTGCCATCAGTGCCCTACAGGTTAAAGAGACCCAGTACTTC. Its translation is CAISALQVKETQYF.

Concerning this clone: In the same sample, other DNA sequences code for this CDR3. The chain combines TRBV30 with TRBJ1-6; 8 bases map to TRBD1. CDR1 GTSNPN and CDR2 SVGIG come from the germline V gene (reference sequence). The CDR3 consists of 13 residues. V gave up 4 bases and J gave up 10 bases; unmatched junction bases: 6. Here the CDR3 DNA reads TGTGCCTGGAACAGGGGGGCAGAGTCACCCCTCCACTTT. It yields the protein CAWNRGAESPLHF.

This chain links TRBV5-1 with TRBJ2-5; weak D call: TRBD1 (5 bases). Germline values: CDR1 SGHRS, CDR2 YFSETQ. The length of the CDR3 is 13 residues. Trimming removed 2 bases at V and 2 bases at J, with 7 bases between. The CDR3 nucleotides are TGCGCCAGCAGCTTTCGACAGCAAGAGACCCAGTACTTC. This codes for CASSFRQQETQYF.